These 5 T cell receptor beta chains share one sample of origin, sequenced in a study of beta chain features in type 1 diabetes. Study-level results: All four CD4+ subsets of Type 1 diabetes patients contained TCRB CDR3s that were moderately but significantly shorter.

Every bit of the isolated RNA underwent reverse transcription, so sequencing read expressed TCRB transcripts. The data were produced by immunoSEQ multiplex PCR, yet TCRdb's version contains in-frame clones alone and is incomplete. The data contain more than 550,000 clones, 11% to 15% of them singletons. Which antigens these TCRs recognize remains unknown. The sample consisted of naive CD4+ T cells from blood. The receptors were sampled from a man between 18 and 29 years old with type 1 diabetes.

The table lists this clone with a few counts. This rearrangement joins TRBV7-9 to TRBJ1-2; D ambiguous. V was cut by 5 bases and J by 6 bases, with 13 bases left in between. The CDR3 contains 13 residues. CDR1 and CDR2 (germline): SEHNR, FQNEAQ (reference sequence). The CDR3 loop is CASSPDWADGYTF. The CDR3 DNA reads as TGTGCCAGCAGCCCCGACTGGGCGGATGGCTACACCTTC.

This clone was counted between two and nine times. The chain employs TRBV4-1 and TRBJ2-7; 9 nucleotides line up with TRBD2. CDR1 MGHRA and CDR2 YSYEKL come from the germline V gene. This CDR3 region has 16 residues. V dropped 1 base and J dropped 3; count of bases not matched to a gene: 7. CDR3 region: CASSQGEAGGSYEQYF. CDR3 sequence (DNA): TGCGCCAGCAGCCAAGGGGAAGCGGGAGGAAGCTACGAGCAGTACTTC.

CDR3 coding DNA: TGTGCCAGCAGTTATGGTGACTATGGCTACACCTTC. Its translation is CASSYGDYGYTF. The V gene is TRBV6-6, the J gene TRBJ1-2; D not resolved. This CDR3 is built from 12 residues. V lost 3 bases and J lost 3, with 5 bases in between. The germline V gene has CDR1 MNHNY and CDR2 SVGAGI (reference sequence).

The rearrangement uses TRBV4-3 and TRBJ2-1; 7 bases fit TRBD1. V dropped 4 bases and J dropped 5; count of bases not matched to a gene: 8. The CDR3 is 15 amino acids. Germline CDR1 LGHNA, CDR2 YSLEER. The CDR3 spells CASSLRQGMDNEQFF. In nucleotides, the CDR3 is TGCGCCAGCAGCCTCCGACAGGGCATGGACAATGAGCAGTTCTTC.

This clone occurred a few times. This sequence joins TRBV5-4 and TRBJ1-2; D gene ambiguous. In germline, CDR1 is SGHNT, CDR2 YYREEE (reference sequence). The CDR3 is made up of 12 amino acids. The V end lost 5 bases, the J end lost 3 bases, and 8 bases lay between the germline ends. The CDR3 nucleotides read TGTGCCAGCAGTACAGTGGACTATGGCTACACCTTC. This translates into CASSTVDYGYTF.